This T cell receptor (beta chain) was recovered during a study of T cells after yellow fever vaccination. This clonotype occurred a few times. The CDR3 loop spans 14 amino acids. V lost 4 bases, J lost 8 bases, and 17 bases lay in between. CDR1 is DFQATT, CDR2 SNEGSKA, per germline (reference sequence). Production of TCR cDNA was by 5'RACE template switching, which also added a universal primer site and UMIs. Using its own MiXCR run on the 5' RACE reads, TCRdb lists one record per CDR3 protein. The sample holds roughly 330,000 distinct CDR3 sequences; 3% to 4.5% are singletons and the top ten take 24%.

The source of this sequence is a man younger than 35 who received the YFV17D yellow fever vaccine. The source material was PBMCs, sampled 5 days after the yellow fever booster vaccination. The chain links TRBV20-1 to TRBJ1-4; tentative D call: TRBD1 (6 bases). The CDR3 region is CSAITGFLGEKLFF. The CDR3 coding sequence is TGCAGTGCTATAACAGGGTTCCTAGGAGAAAAACTGTTTTTT.